These 31 T cell receptor beta chains were all obtained from the same sample, sequenced in a study of blood T cells in healthy people across ages. Then a second PCR, running about 6 to 12 cycles, was carried out with a sample-barcoded 5' primer and a J-beta primer mix. TCRdb reprocessed the 5' RACE reads with MiXCR, giving one entry per CDR3 protein. The table lists approximately 940,000 distinct CDR3 sequences, about 48% of them singletons, with roughly an eighth in the top ten. Sequenced sample: blood. These receptors were taken from a young man in good health.

V usage is TRBV6-2 or TRBV6-3 and J usage is TRBJ2-3; D gene ambiguous. The germline V gene encodes CDR1 MNHEY and CDR2 SVGEGT. The CDR3 loop spans 17 amino acids. V was pared by 0 bases and J by 2 bases, with 15 bases between. The DNA for the CDR3 is TGTGCCAGCAGTTACTCGTATTCAGCTGGAGACACAGATACGCAGTATTTT. It yields the protein CASSYSYSAGDTDTQYF.

This clonotype was picked up a small number of times. J is TRBJ1-2 and V is TRBV28; 9 bases are a match to TRBD1. This CDR3 has 14 residues. Looked up from germline, CDR1 is MDHEN and CDR2 is SYDVKM. Losses at the gene ends were 5 bases for V and 5 bases for J; bases not matched to a gene: 6. CDR3 amino acids: CASSRTGEGYGYTF. The CDR3 nucleotides read TGTGCCAGCAGTCGGACAGGGGAGGGGTATGGCTACACCTTC.

On this clonotype: This may be a read error, as it is one base from a much larger clone. The rearrangement uses TRBV7-2 and TRBJ2-3; TRBD2 matches 11 bases. Germline V gene data show CDR1 as SGHTA and CDR2 as FQGNSA. The CDR3 totals 15 residues. The V gene end was trimmed by 3 bases and the J gene end by 4 bases; junction bases not matched to a gene: 3. CDR3 in amino acids: CASSFVAGGPDTQYF. In DNA, the CDR3 is TGTGCCAGCAGCTTCGTAGCGGGGGGGCCAGATACGCAGTATTTT.

The gene calls are TRBV7-9 and TRBJ1-4; D ambiguous. This CDR3 has 13 amino acids. V lost 11 bases and J 1 base, leaving 11 bases between the germline ends. CDR1 SEHNR and CDR2 FQNEAQ come from the germline V gene (reference sequence). CDR3 protein: CALSRLTNEKLFF. CDR3 DNA: TGTGCCCTAAGCCGGTTAACTAATGAAAAACTGTTTTTT.

The chain couples TRBV29-1 to TRBJ2-1; D might be TRBD1 (5 bases). The CDR3 length is 15 residues. Per germline, CDR1 SQVTM and CDR2 ANQGSEA. With 4 bases removed from V and 10 bases from J, the gap between germline ends came to 23 bases. The CDR3 DNA is TGCAGCGTTGGGGGAAAGACAGCCACCTCCTACGAGCAGTTCTTC. Translation: CSVGGKTATSYEQFF.

The chain links TRBV2 to TRBJ2-1; 8 positions agree with TRBD1. Germline V gives CDR1 SNHLY, CDR2 FYNNEI. V trimming: 7 bases; J trimming: 5 bases; junction bases outside the gene matches: 4. This CDR3 is 13 amino acids long. Written as DNA, the CDR3 is TGTGCCAGCACAGGACAGGGCAACAATGAGCAGTTCTTC. Translation: CASTGQGNNEQFF.

This clonotype has more than one count but fewer than ten. The rearrangement uses TRBV6-5 and TRBJ2-5; D gene unclear. The germline CDR1 and CDR2 sequences are MNHEY and SVGAGI. Trimming shortened V by 0 bases and J by 2 bases, and 7 bases separated the two germline ends. The CDR3 has 14 residues. Written as DNA, the CDR3 is TGTGCCAGCAGTTACTCGAGCCCGCAAGAGACCCAGTACTTC. It encodes CASSYSSPQETQYF.

The genes are TRBV6-4 and TRBJ1-1; unclear D gene. CDR3 length: 13 amino acids. Germline CDR1 reads MRHNA; CDR2 reads SNTAGT. Trimming pared 0 bases from V and 11 bases from J, leaving 13 bases between. The CDR3 here is CASSDSVRTRAFF. Written as DNA, the CDR3 is TGTGCCAGCAGTGACTCAGTCCGGACGAGGGCTTTCTTT.

The chain is built from TRBV30 and TRBJ1-5; D uncertain. Trimming removed 1 base at V and 4 bases at J, with 8 bases between. The CDR3 runs 13 residues. Looked up from germline, CDR1 is GTSNPN and CDR2 is SVGIG (reference sequence). In nucleotides, the CDR3 is TGTGCCTGGAGTGAAACGGGAAATCAGCCCCAGCATTTT. Protein product: CAWSETGNQPQHF.

This chain joins TRBV7-2 and TRBJ2-1; possible D gene TRBD1, 5 bases. V lost 1 base and J lost 4, with 14 bases in between. The CDR3 is 16 residues long. Germline CDR1 is SGHTA and CDR2 is FQGNSA. CDR3: CASSLVWGEAYNEQFF. CDR3 DNA sequence: TGTGCCAGCAGCTTAGTATGGGGCGAGGCTTACAATGAGCAGTTCTTC.

This clonotype appeared a few times. The DNA of the CDR3 is TGTGCCATCAGACCACCCGCGGGCGCCGGGGAGCTGTTTTTT. Encoded protein: CAIRPPAGAGELFF. The chain employs TRBV10-3 and TRBJ2-2; a possible D gene is TRBD2 (5 bases). This CDR3 has 14 residues. Trimming cost V 6 bases and J 6 bases, with 14 bases left between them. Germline-derived CDR1 and CDR2 are ENHRY and SYGVKD.

The rearrangement joins TRBV7-2 to TRBJ2-7; D possibly corresponds to TRBD2 (6 bases). Trimming cost V 8 bases and J 2 bases, with 22 bases left between them. Per the germline V gene, CDR1 is SGHTA and CDR2 is FQGNSA. The CDR3 sequence is 16 residues long. The CDR3 loop is CASGPGPSGFPYEQYF. The CDR3 nucleotides are TGTGCCAGCGGACCAGGGCCCAGCGGGTTCCCCTACGAGCAGTACTTC.

The rearrangement joins TRBV9 to TRBJ2-5; TRBD1 agrees at 7 bases. V shed 2 bases, J shed 5 bases, and the junction held 12 bases outside the gene matches. In germline, CDR1 is SGDLS, CDR2 YYNGEE. The CDR3 is 16 residues long. The CDR3 here is CASSVQQGMGKETQYF. Here the CDR3 DNA reads TGTGCCAGCAGCGTTCAACAGGGGATGGGGAAGGAGACCCAGTACTTC.

The chain uses TRBV7-3 and TRBJ2-6; possibly TRBD1 for D (6 bases). The CDR3 is 18 residues long. Germline CDR1 reads SGHTA; CDR2 reads FQGTGA. V was clipped by 4 bases and J by 1 base, with 17 bases between them. In DNA form, the CDR3 reads TGTGCCAGCAGCTCCACAATTTCGGGGACATCTGGGGCCAACGTCCTGACTTTC. Protein product: CASSSTISGTSGANVLTF.

This chain links TRBV7-8 with TRBJ1-2; 8 positions match TRBD1. CDR1 and CDR2 (germline): SGHVS, FQNEAQ. The CDR3 is 14 amino acids. The V gene end was trimmed by 6 bases and the J gene end by 8 bases; junction bases not matched to a gene: 11. In DNA, the CDR3 is TGTGCCAGCAGTTACACCGGACAGGGCGGCGGCTACACCTTC. It is translated as CASSYTGQGGGYTF.

The chain has TRBV7-2 and TRBJ1-2, with D maybe TRBD1 (5 bases). Looked up from germline, CDR1 is SGHTA and CDR2 is FQGNSA. The CDR3 is 14 residues long. With 1 base removed from V and 6 bases from J, the gap between germline ends came to 12 bases. CDR3 region: CASSLVRQGNGYTF. The CDR3 region has the DNA TGTGCCAGCAGCTTAGTCCGGCAGGGCAATGGCTACACCTTC.

The chain employs TRBV4-2 and TRBJ2-2; 10 bases fit TRBD1. CDR3 length equals 16 residues. V lost 3 bases and J lost 2; bases outside the gene matches: 3. From germline, CDR1 is LGHNA and CDR2 YNFKEQ. CDR3 protein: CASSQRQGANTGELFF. Written as DNA, the CDR3 is TGTGCCAGCAGCCAGAGACAGGGGGCCAACACCGGGGAGCTGTTTTTT.

The CDR3 region is CASSPGTGTAGANVLTF. In DNA, the CDR3 is TGCGCCAGCAGCCCCGGGACAGGGACGGCTGGGGCCAACGTCCTGACTTTC. This chain joins TRBV5-1 and TRBJ2-6, with 9 bases aligning to TRBD1. Per the germline V gene, CDR1 is SGHRS and CDR2 is YFSETQ. V trimming: 4 bases; J trimming: 2 bases; junction bases outside the gene matches: 7. This CDR3 region has 17 residues.

J is TRBJ2-7 and V is TRBV6-1; 9 bases are shared with TRBD1. CDR1 is MNHNS and CDR2 is SASEGT in the germline V gene. The J segment lost 0 bases and the V segment lost 8 bases, leaving 8 bases of the junction unmatched. The CDR3 has 15 residues. In DNA form, the CDR3 reads TGTGCCAGCGGCGCCGGGACAGGGTCCTCCTACGAGCAGTACTTC. This sequence encodes CASGAGTGSSYEQYF.

Notes on this clonotype: At one of its ends the junction is not consistent with the germline gene, which may arise from a read error. This rearrangement joins TRBV20-1 to TRBJ2-4, with D perhaps TRBD1 (5 bases). The J call may be faulty, since TRBJ2-7 better matches the DNA end. Germline assignment: CDR1 DFQATT and CDR2 SNEGSKA (reference sequence). The CDR3 length is 16 residues. The CDR3 sequence is CSASTSQGYSSHEQYF. DNA of the CDR3: TGCAGTGCCAGCACTTCTCAGGGATACTCCTCCCACGAGCAGTACTTC.

This clonotype was counted a few times. This chain uses TRBV28 with TRBJ1-2; unclear D gene. Germline CDR1 MDHEN, CDR2 SYDVKM. Between the trimmed V and J ends, which lost 4 bases and 8 bases, there was a span of 17 bases. The CDR3 spans 14 residues. CDR3: CASSSADVNRGYTF. The CDR3 region has the DNA TGTGCCAGCAGTTCAGCGGACGTAAATCGGGGCTACACCTTC.

V is TRBV6-1 and J is TRBJ1-2; D may be TRBD1 (6 bases). The CDR3 loop spans 14 amino acids. CDR1 is MNHNS, CDR2 SASEGT, per germline. The V gene lost 6 bases and the J gene lost 1 base, with 12 bases spanning the gap. Here the CDR3 reads CASRGQLLNYGYTF. CDR3 coding DNA: TGTGCCAGCAGAGGACAGCTCCTTAACTATGGCTACACCTTC.

Only a few counts were recorded for this clonotype. The J gene is TRBJ1-2, the V gene TRBV7-9; 8 bases are shared with TRBD1. Trimming cost V 4 bases and J 5 bases; bases outside gene matches: 6. Per germline, CDR1 SEHNR and CDR2 FQNEAQ (reference sequence). This CDR3 is 14 amino acids long. CDR3 nucleotide sequence: TGTGCCAGCAGCTCGGACAGGGAACTATATGGCTACACCTTC. Protein product: CASSSDRELYGYTF.

The chain carries TRBV10-3 and TRBJ2-3, with 14 bases aligning to TRBD2. CDR1 and CDR2 from the germline V gene are ENHRY and SYGVKD. This CDR3 region has 17 residues. The junction had 3 bases not matched to a gene; V was cut back by 2 bases and J by 2 bases. DNA for the CDR3: TGTGCCATCAGTGAGAGGACTAGCGGGGGGCCCACAGATACGCAGTATTTT. It yields the protein CAISERTSGGPTDTQYF.

V usage is TRBV28 and J usage is TRBJ1-6; TRBD1 is a possible D gene (6 bases). Trimming removed 1 base from V and 7 bases from J, with 14 bases in between. CDR1 and CDR2 (germline): MDHEN, SYDVKM. The CDR3 sequence is 16 residues long. The CDR3 sequence: CASSLSGGLMNSPLHF. CDR3 nucleotide sequence: TGTGCCAGCAGTTTATCTGGGGGGCTGATGAATTCACCCCTCCACTTT.

A note on this clonotype: It may be a read error: a sequence one base away is much more abundant. The rearrangement joins TRBV4-2 to TRBJ2-4, with D possibly matching TRBD2 (5 bases). The end of the DNA is better explained by TRBJ2-7, so the J call may be wrong. This CDR3 is 14 amino acids long. Germline V gives CDR1 LGHNA, CDR2 YNFKEQ. In DNA form, the CDR3 reads TGTGTCAGCAGCCACACCGGAGGACGCTACGAGCAGTACTTC. Its protein is CVSSHTGGRYEQYF.

The chain joins TRBV5-5 to TRBJ1-2; maybe TRBD1 (5 bases). The CDR3 extends over 15 amino acids. In germline, CDR1 is SGHKS, CDR2 YYEKEE (reference sequence). Trimming removed 0 bases at V and 0 bases at J, with 9 bases between. Here the CDR3 DNA reads TGTGCCAGCAGCTTGGTTTACAGGCCTAACTATGGCTACACCTTC. Translated: CASSLVYRPNYGYTF.

To note about this clonotype: Since a much larger clone is just one base distant, this may be a read error. This chain links TRBV2 with TRBJ2-1, with no clear D. The DNA end lines up better with TRBJ2-7; the J call may be wrong. This CDR3 has 12 amino acids. Looked up from germline, CDR1 is SNHLY and CDR2 is FYNNEI. CDR3 amino acids: CASSLNYNEQYF. For the CDR3, the DNA is TGTGCCAGCAGCCTTAACTACAATGAGCAGTACTTC.

V usage is TRBV27 and J usage is TRBJ2-7; 8 positions agree with TRBD1. This CDR3 has 15 amino acids. Trimming cost V 4 bases and J 1 base; bases outside gene matches: 6. CDR1 and CDR2 (germline): MNHEY, SMNVEV (reference sequence). The CDR3: CASSYGQGGSYEQYF. The CDR3 bases are TGTGCCAGCAGTTACGGACAGGGTGGGTCCTACGAGCAGTACTTC.

A word on this clonotype: A junction boundary mismatches the germline segment, possibly from a read error. The rearrangement joins TRBV6-5 to TRBJ1-1; 7 bases match TRBD1. The CDR3 length is 14 residues. Germline values: CDR1 MNHEY, CDR2 SVGAGI. CDR3 loop: CTSSLGGWNTEAFF. Written as DNA, the CDR3 is TGTACCAGCAGCTTAGGGGGCTGGAACACTGAAGCTTTCTTT.

This clonotype was recorded many times. This sequence joins TRBV7-2 and TRBJ2-7; weak D call: TRBD1 (5 bases). V was trimmed by 4 bases and J by 2 bases, leaving 18 bases between them. The germline gives CDR1 SGHTA, CDR2 FQGNSA. The CDR3 has 16 amino acids. The CDR3 nucleotides are TGTGCCAGCAGCTCCGATCATTCGACAGCAACCTACGAGCAGTACTTC. It specifies CASSSDHSTATYEQYF.